These 27 T cell receptor beta chains were sequenced from one sample in a study of T cells of healthy individuals. TCRdb re-called the 5' RACE reads through MiXCR, storing one row per CDR3 protein. The sample includes approximately 89,000 distinct CDR3 sequences, about 5% of them seen just once. The receptors come from a female donor in good health.

Regarding this clonotype: A read error may explain this, as a much larger clone is one base away. The chain combines TRBV27 with TRBJ2-5; a possible D gene is TRBD2 (5 bases). This CDR3 spans 13 amino acids. CDR1 is MNHEY, CDR2 SMNVEV, per germline (reference sequence). The ends were cut back, 6 bases at V and 5 bases at J, with 13 bases in the middle. The CDR3 DNA reads as TGTGCCAGCAGCCAAGCGGCAGTTGAGACCCAGTACTTC. Its protein product is CASSQAAVETQYF.

Many counts were recorded for this clonotype. The gene calls are TRBV10-3 and TRBJ1-5, with a possible D match to TRBD1 (5 bases). V was clipped by 5 bases and J by 1 base, with 6 bases between them. Germline loops: CDR1 ENHRY, CDR2 SYGVKD. CDR3 size: 13 residues. CDR3 amino acids: CAISRQSNQPQHF. In DNA form, the CDR3 reads TGTGCCATCAGTAGACAGAGCAATCAGCCCCAGCATTTT.

CDR3 in DNA: TGTGCCAGCAGTGAAAGGGACTACTACTCCTACAATGAGCAGTTCTTC. It specifies CASSERDYYSYNEQFF. This sequence joins TRBV2 and TRBJ2-1; 7 positions agree with TRBD2. The V segment lost 2 bases and the J segment 0 bases; nucleotides outside the gene matches: 4. Germline V gene sequence: CDR1 SNHLY, CDR2 FYNNEI. The CDR3 covers 16 residues.

This CDR3 is CASSVVGTPRSTDTQYF. CDR3 DNA: TGTGCCAGCAGCGTAGTTGGGACTCCCAGAAGCACAGATACGCAGTATTTT. V gene TRBV9 combines with J gene TRBJ2-3; D might be TRBD2 (6 bases). This CDR3 has 17 residues. V gave up 0 bases and J gave up 0 bases, with 14 bases separating them. The germline gives CDR1 SGDLS, CDR2 YYNGEE.

This rearrangement joins TRBV6-1 to TRBJ2-7; 7 bases match TRBD1. The junction had 10 bases not matched to a gene; V was cut back by 7 bases and J by 4 bases. Germline values: CDR1 MNHNS, CDR2 SASEGT. The CDR3 is made up of 14 amino acids. CDR3 sequence: CASIQTGNVYEQYF. DNA for the CDR3: TGTGCCAGCATTCAGACAGGGAATGTTTACGAGCAGTACTTC.

The chain joins TRBV27 to TRBJ1-2; D unclear. CDR1 and CDR2 from the germline V gene are MNHEY and SMNVEV (reference sequence). Deletions cut 4 bases from V and 4 bases from J, with 13 bases between. There are 14 residues in the CDR3. CDR3 nucleotide sequence: TGTGCCAGCAGTTCGTTTAAGGCCCGCTATGGCTACACCTTC. Protein sequence: CASSSFKARYGYTF.

The table lists this clonotype with a few counts. The J gene is TRBJ1-1, the V gene TRBV7-2; tentative D call: TRBD1 (6 bases). The CDR3 loop spans 14 amino acids. Germline V gene sequence: CDR1 SGHTA, CDR2 FQGNSA. The ends were cut back, 5 bases at V and 4 bases at J, with 14 bases in the middle. This chain's CDR3 is CASSLGGLGTEAFF. The CDR3 region has the DNA TGTGCCAGCAGCCTAGGGGGGTTGGGCACTGAAGCTTTCTTT.

This clonotype was observed a few times. The genes are TRBV7-6 and TRBJ1-4; TRBD1 might be the D (6 bases). The V gene lost 5 bases and the J gene lost 2 bases, with 15 bases spanning the gap. The CDR3 runs to 16 residues. The V gene's germline CDR1 is SGHVS and CDR2 FNYEAQ. In nucleotides, the CDR3 is TGTGCCAGCAGCCCAGGACAGCCTGGGACTAATGAAAAACTGTTTTTT. Translated: CASSPGQPGTNEKLFF.

This clonotype appeared a few times. The chain carries TRBV6-2 or TRBV6-3 and TRBJ1-2, with 7 bases identical to TRBD1. J was trimmed by 3 bases and V by 2 bases; bases with no gene match: 9. The CDR3 sequence is 16 residues long. CDR1 MNHEY and CDR2 SVGEGT come from the germline V gene. The CDR3 region has the DNA TGTGCCAGCAGTTACCGGAACGGCAGGGGGGACTATGGCTACACCTTC. Amino acid sequence: CASSYRNGRGDYGYTF.

Only a few counts were recorded for this clonotype. V and J are TRBV4-3 and TRBJ1-1; tentative D call: TRBD1 (5 bases). Trimming left V 2 bases short and J 0 bases short, with 7 bases between. The CDR3 spans 14 residues. Per germline, CDR1 LGHNA and CDR2 YSLEER. This chain's CDR3 is CASSQQGMNTEAFF. The CDR3 DNA follows: TGCGCCAGCAGCCAACAGGGCATGAACACTGAAGCTTTCTTT.

The chain links TRBV20-1 to TRBJ2-7, with 8 bases matching TRBD2. The CDR3 is made up of 14 amino acids. Germline V gene lookup returns CDR1 DFQATT and CDR2 SNEGSKA (reference sequence). The junction had 6 bases not matched to a gene; V was cut back by 0 bases and J by 5 bases. CDR3 nucleotides: TGCAGTGCTAGAGATCCGGGAGGGCCGAACGAGCAGTACTTC. Encoded protein: CSARDPGGPNEQYF.

At least ten counts were recorded for this clonotype. The V gene is TRBV20-1, the J gene TRBJ1-2, with D tentatively TRBD1 (6 bases). The germline V gene has CDR1 DFQATT and CDR2 SNEGSKA (reference sequence). The length of the CDR3 is 12 residues. CDR3 amino acids: CSTPGGAEGYTF. The CDR3 DNA is TGCAGCACGCCCGGGGGCGCGGAGGGCTACACCTTC.

V gene TRBV25-1 combines with J gene TRBJ2-1; D gene unclear. Per germline, CDR1 MGHDK and CDR2 SYGVNS. CDR3 size: 12 residues. With 0 bases removed from V and 7 bases from J, the gap between germline ends came to 4 bases. The CDR3 reads CASSEYVNEQFF. The CDR3 bases are TGTGCCAGCAGTGAATATGTGAATGAGCAGTTCTTC.

This clonotype showed up just a few times. This chain joins TRBV10-2 and TRBJ1-1; D is unresolved. The CDR3 loop spans 11 amino acids. From germline, CDR1 is WSHSY and CDR2 SAAADI. V was trimmed by 2 bases and J by 14 bases, leaving 12 bases between them. This CDR3 reads CASSEILNQFF. CDR3 DNA sequence: TGCGCCAGCAGTGAGATACTGAACCAATTCTTT.

The chain links TRBV27 to TRBJ1-1; possible D gene TRBD1, 5 bases. CDR3 length: 14 amino acids. In germline, CDR1 is MNHEY, CDR2 SMNVEV (reference sequence). With 8 bases removed from V and 0 bases from J, the gap between germline ends came to 13 bases. CDR3 loop: CASGEGPLNTEAFF. In DNA form, the CDR3 reads TGTGCCAGCGGTGAGGGGCCTCTGAACACTGAAGCTTTCTTT.

This clonotype was recorded a few times. The chain carries TRBV25-1 and TRBJ1-1, with 7 bases that match TRBD1. The germline V gene encodes CDR1 MGHDK and CDR2 SYGVNS. This CDR3 has 13 residues. Germline trimming cut 6 bases from V and 5 bases from J; bases unmatched to any gene: 6. CDR3 nucleotides: TGTGCCAGCAGGAACAGGGGCCGGACTGAAGCTTTCTTT. This codes for CASRNRGRTEAFF.

The genes are TRBV5-4 and TRBJ1-1; no firm D call. CDR1 and CDR2 (germline): SGHNT, YYREEE (reference sequence). This CDR3 has 13 amino acids. V was clipped by 4 bases and J by 6 bases, with 13 bases between them. The CDR3 DNA sequence: TGTGCCAGCAGCCTTTCCCTTGCGCCTGAAGCTTTCTTT. Its protein is CASSLSLAPEAFF.

In its sample, this clonotype was seen a few times. The chain uses TRBV24-1 and TRBJ1-2; D is unclear. The V end was cut by 5 bases, the J end by 3 bases, with 9 bases between. The CDR3 extends over 13 amino acids. The germline CDR1 and CDR2 sequences are KGHDR and SFDVKD. The CDR3 spells CATSVQNYYGYTF. CDR3 DNA sequence: TGTGCCACCAGTGTACAGAACTACTATGGCTACACCTTC.

The chain uses TRBV5-5 and TRBJ2-1; D unclear. V was pared by 4 bases and J by 10 bases, with 12 bases between. CDR3 length: 12 amino acids. Germline V gene data show CDR1 as SGHKS and CDR2 as YYEKEE (reference sequence). The CDR3: CASSTSRGEQFF. CDR3 nucleotides: TGTGCCAGCAGCACCAGCCGTGGGGAGCAGTTCTTC. The whole variable domain, filled in from reference TRBV5-5 and TRBJ2-1, reads DAGVTQSPTHLIKTRGQQVTLRCSPISGHKSVSWYQQVLGQGPQFIFQYYEKEERGRGNFPDRFSARQFPNYSSELNVNALLLGDSALYLCASSTSRGEQFFGPGTRLTVL.

This clonotype was seen repeatedly, ten times or more. The V and J genes are TRBV24-1 and TRBJ1-5; D possibly corresponds to TRBD1 (5 bases). CDR1 and CDR2 (germline): KGHDR, SFDVKD. CDR3 size: 15 residues. With 3 bases removed from V and 2 bases from J, the gap between germline ends came to 10 bases. The CDR3 DNA reads as TGTGCCACCAGTGATCCGGGACGGGGCAATCAGCCCCAGCATTTT. Translated: CATSDPGRGNQPQHF.

This chain links TRBV6-1 with TRBJ2-7; 7 positions match TRBD1. With V trimmed by 4 bases and J by 6 bases, 12 bases remained unmatched. The CDR3 runs to 15 residues. CDR1 and CDR2 (germline): MNHNS, SASEGT. The CDR3 loop reads CASSAEQGRHTEQYF. CDR3 sequence (DNA): TGTGCCAGCAGTGCAGAACAGGGGCGTCATACCGAGCAGTACTTC.

Many counts were recorded for this clonotype. V usage is TRBV12-3 or TRBV12-4 and J usage is TRBJ1-1; tentatively, D is TRBD1 (6 bases). The CDR3 extends over 14 amino acids. Between the trimmed V and J ends, which lost 5 bases and 5 bases, there was a span of 15 bases. This CDR3 reads CASSPQGVRTEAFF. CDR3 coding DNA: TGTGCCAGCAGTCCACAGGGAGTCCGAACTGAAGCTTTCTTT.

The genes are TRBV6-5 and TRBJ1-4; a weak D match, TRBD1 (6 bases). The germline V and J ends were trimmed by 5 bases and 0 bases, with 13 bases remaining between them. The CDR3 is made up of 16 amino acids. Germline loops: CDR1 MNHEY, CDR2 SVGAGI. Here the CDR3 DNA reads TGTGCCAGCAGTACGACAGGCTCTGCAACTAATGAAAAACTGTTTTTT. This translates into CASSTTGSATNEKLFF.

This clonotype was seen a handful of times. The gene calls are TRBV6-6 and TRBJ1-2, with 7 bases that match TRBD1. This CDR3 region has 14 residues. Germline CDR1 MNHNY, CDR2 SVGAGI (reference sequence). J gave up 2 bases and V 0 bases, and 0 bases lay outside the gene matches. The DNA of the CDR3 is TGTGCCAGCAGTTACTCGGGACAGAACTATGGCTACACCTTC. This gives the protein CASSYSGQNYGYTF.

This clonotype was detected only a few times. The chain joins TRBV7-3 to TRBJ2-6; D gene unclear. Germline CDR1 and CDR2: SGHTA and FQGTGA. V lost 10 bases and J 5 bases, leaving 6 bases between the germline ends. The CDR3 spans 11 residues. The CDR3 loop reads CAILRANVLTF. In nucleotides, the CDR3 is TGTGCCATACTAAGGGCCAACGTCCTGACTTTC.

This clonotype has a handful of counts. The genes are TRBV29-1 and TRBJ2-5, with TRBD1 as a possible D gene (7 bases). Germline CDR1 SQVTM, CDR2 ANQGSEA. The CDR3 consists of 13 residues. V was pared by 7 bases and J by 2 bases, with 14 bases between. The CDR3 DNA reads as TGCAGCGGTGCGGGACAGACTCAAGAGACCCAGTACTTC. It specifies CSGAGQTQETQYF.

In this sample, this clonotype turned up a few times. The V gene is TRBV14, the J gene TRBJ2-6; possible D gene TRBD2, 6 bases. The CDR3 has 16 amino acids. Trimming removed 2 bases at V and 2 bases at J, with 10 bases between. The V gene's germline CDR1 is SGHDN and CDR2 FVKESK. The DNA of the CDR3 is TGTGCCAGCAGCCAATACACGGGGGCTGGGGCCAACGTCCTGACTTTC. Encoded protein: CASSQYTGAGANVLTF. The variable domain in full, completed from reference TRBV14 and TRBJ2-6, reads EAGVTQFPSHSVIEKGQTVTLRCDPISGHDNLYWYRRVMGKEIKFLLHFVKESKQDESGMPNNRFLAERTGGTYSTLKVQPAELEDSGVYFCASSQYTGAGANVLTFGAGSRLTVL.